The count of the clone carrying this T cell receptor beta chain is one. Its target is unknown. The CDR3 spans 14 residues. CDR1 is MNHEY, CDR2 SMNVEV, per germline (reference sequence). V dropped 0 bases and J dropped 1 base, with 3 bases sitting between them. These data belong to a study of cytomegalovirus exposure and HLA in healthy donors. Study-level points and caveats: An assumption of roughly uniform sequencing depth across donors underlay the presence/absence analyses. Associated with HLA alleles at 0.05 false discovery rate in a later analysis were approximately 17,000 TCR beta sequences. In a later analysis, TCR beta V- and J-gene trimming showed a link to a missense DCLRE1C variant. In vitro experiments confirmed that a few CMV-associated chains were specific for CMV antigens.

The PCR had 60 Vbeta and 13 Jbeta primers. TCRdb's table, derived via immunoSEQ multiplex PCR, lists solely in-frame clones and lacks some. The table has some 140,000 clones, 75% to 85% seen once. V is TRBV27 and J is TRBJ2-2; D is unresolved. The origin of this receptor is a female donor in good health and CMV-seronegative. Sequenced: PBMCs. The CDR3 nucleotides read TGTGCCAGCAGTTTATCCTGGAACACCGGGGAGCTGTTTTTT. Residues: CASSLSWNTGELFF.